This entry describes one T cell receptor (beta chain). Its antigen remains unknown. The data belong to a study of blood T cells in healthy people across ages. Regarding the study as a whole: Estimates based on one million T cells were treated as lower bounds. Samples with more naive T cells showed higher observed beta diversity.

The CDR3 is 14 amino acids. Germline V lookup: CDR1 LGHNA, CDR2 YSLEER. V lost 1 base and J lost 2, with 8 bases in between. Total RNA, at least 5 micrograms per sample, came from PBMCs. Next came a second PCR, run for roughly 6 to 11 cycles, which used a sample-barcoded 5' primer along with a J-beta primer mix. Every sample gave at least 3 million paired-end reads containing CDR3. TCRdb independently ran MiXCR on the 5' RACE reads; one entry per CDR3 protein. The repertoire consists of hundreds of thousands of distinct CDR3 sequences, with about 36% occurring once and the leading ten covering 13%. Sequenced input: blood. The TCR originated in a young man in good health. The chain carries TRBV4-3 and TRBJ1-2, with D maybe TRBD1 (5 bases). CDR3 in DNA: TGCGCCAGCAGCCAAGGGTCAGGGAACTATGGCTACACCTTC. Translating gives CASSQGSGNYGYTF.